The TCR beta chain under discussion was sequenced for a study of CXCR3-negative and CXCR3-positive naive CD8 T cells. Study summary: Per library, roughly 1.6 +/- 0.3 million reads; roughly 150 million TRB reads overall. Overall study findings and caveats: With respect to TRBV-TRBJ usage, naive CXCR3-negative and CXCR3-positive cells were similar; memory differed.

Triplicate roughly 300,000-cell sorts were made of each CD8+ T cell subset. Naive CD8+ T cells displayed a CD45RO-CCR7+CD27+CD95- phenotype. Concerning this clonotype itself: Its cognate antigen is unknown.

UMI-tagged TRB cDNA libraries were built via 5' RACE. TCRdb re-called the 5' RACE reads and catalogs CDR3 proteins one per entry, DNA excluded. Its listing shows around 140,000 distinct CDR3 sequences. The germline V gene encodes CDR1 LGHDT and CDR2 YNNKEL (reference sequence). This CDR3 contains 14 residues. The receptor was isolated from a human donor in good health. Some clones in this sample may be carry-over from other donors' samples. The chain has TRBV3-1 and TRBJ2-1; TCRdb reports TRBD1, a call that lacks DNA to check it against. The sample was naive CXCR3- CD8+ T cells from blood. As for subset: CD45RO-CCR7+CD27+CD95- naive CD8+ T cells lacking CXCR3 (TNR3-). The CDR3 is CASSRPERMDEQFF.